This TCR beta chain was identified during a study of tumor and adjacent non-tumor tissue in lung cancer. General study findings and limits: Higher tumor TCR diversity was associated with shorter survival.

Of note for this clonotype: No antigen is known for it. One end of the junction fails to match germline, which may point to a read error.

RNA was extracted from bulk tissue without any cell sorting. Distant lung tissue was collected more than 3 cm away from the tumor edge. TCRbeta libraries were built with three rounds of nested PCR, modified from ARM-PCR. TCRdb recomputed calls from the multiplex PCR reads with MiXCR, one row per CDR3 protein. The data show about 44,000 distinct CDR3 sequences, roughly two thirds seen once. Germline CDR1 SGHAT, CDR2 FQDESV (reference sequence). This CDR3 comprises 17 residues. J is TRBJ2-2 and V is TRBV11-1, with TRBD2 matching over 10 bases. The sequence was obtained from a woman in her 40s with non-small cell lung cancer. Material for sequencing was distant non-tumor lung tissue. In nucleotides, the CDR3 is TGTGCCGGCAGTCTAAATCTCCTAGCGGGAGCAGCCGGGGAGCTGTTTTTT. Amino acid sequence: CAGSLNLLAGAAGELFF.